This entry lists 5 T cell receptor beta chains sequenced from one sample in a study of Graves' ophthalmopathy and Graves' hyperthyroidism. The sequenced template was RNA, covering the TCR beta CDR3 region. HTBI-primed RT-PCR formed the first round, and a multiplex PCR formed the second. MiXCR, applied by TCRdb to the multiplex PCR reads, yields one record per CDR3 protein. The sample consists of 200,000 to 250,000 distinct CDR3 sequences, roughly 21% of them appearing once. Source material: peripheral blood. These receptors were collected from a woman aged 45 to 65 with Graves' ophthalmopathy.

Here the CDR3 reads CASSYTGTHGYTF. The CDR3 coding sequence is TGTGCCAGCAGCTATACAGGGACCCATGGCTACACCTTC. This chain links TRBV12-3 or TRBV12-4 with TRBJ1-2; tentatively, D is TRBD1 (6 bases). The ends were cut back, 6 bases at V and 6 bases at J, with 14 bases in the middle. The CDR3 runs to 13 residues.

V is TRBV12-3 or TRBV12-4 and J is TRBJ1-2; no clear D. The CDR3 runs 11 residues. V lost 6 bases and J 4 bases, leaving 6 bases between the germline ends. The chain's CDR3 is CASSYFYGYTF. CDR3 DNA: TGTGCCAGCAGCTACTTCTATGGCTACACCTTC.

This clonotype was counted at least ten times. Here the CDR3 DNA reads TGTGCTAGTGCCCCCCGAATAGGGGCGGACACCGGGGAGCTGTTTTTT. Translated, it gives CASAPRIGADTGELFF. The rearrangement joins TRBV12-5 to TRBJ2-2; D may be TRBD1 (5 bases). CDR3 length: 16 amino acids. V lost 7 bases to trimming and J lost 3 bases, with 18 bases between them. Germline V gene sequence: CDR1 LGHNT, CDR2 FRNRAP.

This clonotype was counted many times. This sequence joins TRBV2 and TRBJ2-7; a weak D match, TRBD1 (5 bases). The germline V gene encodes CDR1 SNHLY and CDR2 FYNNEI. The CDR3 runs 15 residues. The V and J ends lost 1 base and 5 bases respectively, with 15 bases between them. The CDR3 DNA reads as TGTGCCAGCAGTGAAGTAGGGGCCCTTACCAACGAGCAGTACTTC. Translation: CASSEVGALTNEQYF.

A word on this clonotype: A read error is possible here, since a much larger clone lies one base away. Because it lacks the conserved phenylalanine or tryptophan at the end, this CDR3 is likely a read error. The chain links TRBV28 to TRBJ1-5; D is ambiguous. Germline values: CDR1 MDHEN, CDR2 SYDVKM. Trimming left V 7 bases short and J 7 bases short, with 14 bases between. The CDR3 is 13 amino acids. CDR3 nucleotide sequence: TGTGCCAGCAAGGGAGGGTCGCGGCAGCCCCAGCATCTT. Protein: CASKGGSRQPQHL.